These 13 T cell receptor beta chains were sequenced from one sample in a study of shared clonotypes between healthy human individuals. The repertoire was sequenced with immunoSEQ multiplex PCR; TCRdb's copy has only in-frame clones and lacks some. The sample contains about 1 million clones, 65% to 80% of which appear only once. The sample consisted of memory CD4+ T cells sorted from blood. Subset specified: CD45RA-negative fraction. These receptors all stem from a man between 18 and 35 years old in good health.

The count of this clone is one. This chain uses TRBV6-6 with TRBJ2-3; TRBD1 aligns across 9 bases. This CDR3 comprises 13 residues. The germline V gene has CDR1 MNHNY and CDR2 SVGAGI (reference sequence). Trimming at V came to 5 bases and at J to 8 bases, leaving 5 bases not matched to a gene. Written as DNA, the CDR3 is TGTGCCAGCAGTGGGACAGGGAAACTTACGCAGTATTTT. It yields the protein CASSGTGKLTQYF.

The chain links TRBV19 to TRBJ2-5, with D perhaps TRBD1 (5 bases). Trimming left V 6 bases short and J 4 bases short, with 18 bases between. CDR3 length: 15 amino acids. CDR1 is LNHDA, CDR2 SQIVND, per germline (reference sequence). CDR3 residues: CASSRTVSQGETQYF. Here the CDR3 DNA reads TGTGCCAGTAGCAGGACCGTCTCCCAGGGAGAGACCCAGTACTTC. The entire variable domain, with the rest obtained from reference TRBV19 and TRBJ2-5, is as follows: DGGITQSPKYLFRKEGQNVTLSCEQNLNHDAMYWYRQDPGQGLRLIYYSQIVNDFQKGDIAEGYSVSREKKESFPLTVTSAQKNPTAFYLCASSRTVSQGETQYFGPGTRLLVL.

V gene TRBV9 combines with J gene TRBJ2-3; D may be TRBD2 (6 bases). The CDR3 is made up of 15 amino acids. V lost 5 bases to trimming and J lost 4 bases, with 17 bases between them. Germline CDR1 and CDR2: SGDLS and YYNGEE. The CDR3 coding sequence is TGTGCCAGCAGTCCCTGGGGGGAGAACCCAGATACGCAGTATTTT. As protein: CASSPWGENPDTQYF.

This chain connects TRBV5-1 to TRBJ1-4; D possibly corresponds to TRBD1 (5 bases). CDR3 length: 17 residues. The V gene lost 4 bases and the J gene lost 0 bases, with 16 bases spanning the gap. CDR1 and CDR2 (germline): SGHRS, YFSETQ. The DNA of the CDR3 is TGCGCCAGCAGCCTGGCACCTGGGGGGGCAACTAATGAAAAACTGTTTTTT. Translating gives CASSLAPGGATNEKLFF.

This clone has just one count. J is TRBJ1-1 and V is TRBV19; a weak D match, TRBD1 (6 bases). The V and J ends lost 3 bases and 4 bases respectively, with 15 bases between them. Germline assignment: CDR1 LNHDA and CDR2 SQIVND (reference sequence). This CDR3 has 15 amino acids. The CDR3 sequence: CASSMMVTGRTEAFF. The CDR3 nucleotides read TGTGCCAGTAGTATGATGGTAACAGGGCGCACTGAAGCTTTCTTT.

The CDR3, as DNA: TGTGCCAGCAGCCGTCAGGGCGACAATGAGCAGTTCTTC. This codes for CASSRQGDNEQFF. This chain links TRBV6-4 with TRBJ2-1, with a possible D match to TRBD1 (5 bases). Trimming left V 6 bases short and J 5 bases short, with 11 bases between. From germline, CDR1 is MRHNA and CDR2 SNTAGT. The CDR3 has 13 amino acids.

This clone was detected only a few times. This chain uses TRBV30 with TRBJ2-5; 12 bases map to TRBD2. The tail of the sequence fits TRBJ2-7 better, so the J call may be wrong. This CDR3 contains 16 residues. Germline loops: CDR1 GTSNPN, CDR2 SVGIG (reference sequence). This CDR3 reads CAWRRLAGGTSYEQYF. The CDR3 DNA reads as TGTGCCTGGAGGCGGCTAGCGGGGGGGACATCCTACGAGCAGTACTTC.

This chain links TRBV6-6 with TRBJ2-3; D perhaps matches TRBD1 (6 bases). The germline CDR1 and CDR2 sequences are MNHNY and SVGAGI (reference sequence). The CDR3 extends over 13 amino acids. With 2 bases removed from V and 10 bases from J, the gap between germline ends came to 13 bases. The CDR3 DNA reads as TGTGCCAGCAGTTACGGGGACACAAGAGCGCAGTATTTT. Its protein product is CASSYGDTRAQYF.

The genes are TRBV7-9 and TRBJ2-1, with D unresolved. This CDR3 is 14 amino acids long. Germline V gives CDR1 SEHNR, CDR2 FQNEAQ (reference sequence). The V and J ends lost 1 base and 4 bases respectively, with 8 bases between them. CDR3: CASSLESLYNEQFF. The CDR3 DNA is TGTGCCAGCAGCTTAGAATCTTTGTACAATGAGCAGTTCTTC.

The chain joins TRBV28 to TRBJ1-3; D gene unclear. This CDR3 has 15 amino acids. Trimming pared 6 bases from V and 4 bases from J, leaving 16 bases between. From germline, CDR1 is MDHEN and CDR2 SYDVKM. CDR3 sequence: CASSPSRAGGNTIYF. CDR3 coding DNA: TGTGCCAGCAGCCCCTCCCGGGCCGGAGGAAACACCATATATTTT.

This chain links TRBV10-3 with TRBJ2-5; TRBD1 or TRBD2 may be the D gene (6 bases each). Per germline, CDR1 ENHRY and CDR2 SYGVKD. This CDR3 region has 15 residues. Trimming shortened V by 0 bases and J by 5 bases, and 13 bases separated the two germline ends. CDR3 sequence (DNA): TGTGCCATCAGTGAGTCGGGGGGCGCAAGGGAGACCCAGTACTTC. It codes for CAISESGGARETQYF.

This clone was counted between two and nine times. V gene TRBV6-5 combines with J gene TRBJ1-2; possible D gene TRBD1, 6 bases. Germline V gene lookup returns CDR1 MNHEY and CDR2 SVGAGI. This CDR3 is built from 15 residues. V gave up 7 bases and J gave up 1 base, with 16 bases separating them. The CDR3 DNA follows: TGTGCCAGCACTCGGGACATCAATCTTAACTATGGCTACACCTTC. It translates to CASTRDINLNYGYTF.

The genes are TRBV2 and TRBJ2-6; D not resolved. Germline assignment: CDR1 SNHLY and CDR2 FYNNEI. Trimming removed 0 bases from V and 0 bases from J, with 6 bases in between. The CDR3 contains 16 residues. In DNA form, the CDR3 reads TGTGCCAGCAGTGAAGCGACAAGCTCTGGGGCCAACGTCCTGACTTTC. This translates into CASSEATSSGANVLTF.